This passage covers 20 T cell receptor beta chains from one sample sequenced in a study of cytomegalovirus exposure and HLA in healthy donors. PCR employed 60 Vbeta and 13 Jbeta primers. Libraries were prepared by immunoSEQ multiplex PCR; TCRdb keeps only in-frame clonotypes and omits some of them. The sample has about 150,000 clones, roughly 80% seen once. The specimen was PBMCs. The source of these receptors is a man under 40 in good health and CMV-seropositive.

This clone was seen a few times. The CDR3 loop reads CASSSGGRGSTEAFF. DNA for the CDR3: TGTGCCAGTAGTTCGGGGGGCAGGGGAAGCACTGAAGCTTTCTTT. This chain connects TRBV19 to TRBJ1-1, with TRBD1 as a possible D gene (6 bases). The V and J ends lost 5 bases and 4 bases respectively, with 17 bases between them. Germline CDR1 LNHDA, CDR2 SQIVND (reference sequence). This CDR3 has 15 residues. The complete variable domain, with remaining parts taken from reference TRBV19 and TRBJ1-1, reads DGGITQSPKYLFRKEGQNVTLSCEQNLNHDAMYWYRQDPGQGLRLIYYSQIVNDFQKGDIAEGYSVSREKKESFPLTVTSAQKNPTAFYLCASSSGGRGSTEAFFGQGTRLTVV.

This chain links TRBV27 with TRBJ1-4; TRBD1 is a possible D gene (6 bases). V shed 6 bases and J shed 3 bases, with 17 bases lying between them. Germline CDR1 reads MNHEY; CDR2 reads SMNVEV (reference sequence). The CDR3 spans 16 residues. The CDR3 loop is CASRGLDRSANEKLFF. The DNA of the CDR3 is TGTGCCAGCAGAGGACTCGACAGGTCTGCTAATGAAAAACTGTTTTTT.

In its sample, this clone was seen a few times. This chain uses TRBV28 with TRBJ1-1; weak D call: TRBD1 (6 bases). V shed 5 bases and J shed 4 bases, with 14 bases lying between them. The V gene's germline CDR1 is MDHEN and CDR2 SYDVKM. The CDR3 totals 14 residues. The CDR3 loop reads CASSRTQGRTEAFF. For the CDR3, the DNA is TGTGCCAGCAGTCGAACTCAGGGGCGCACTGAAGCTTTCTTT.

The chain couples TRBV19 to TRBJ1-2, with 7 bases identical to TRBD1. The J segment lost 6 bases and the V segment lost 7 bases, leaving 5 bases of the junction unmatched. The CDR3 contains 12 residues. Per the germline V gene, CDR1 is LNHDA and CDR2 is SQIVND (reference sequence). CDR3 loop: CASTQGLHGYTF. Written as DNA, the CDR3 is TGTGCCAGTACACAGGGGTTACATGGCTACACCTTC.

The J gene is TRBJ1-1, the V gene TRBV19, with 8 bases fitting TRBD1. CDR1 and CDR2 from the germline V gene are LNHDA and SQIVND (reference sequence). This CDR3 is 13 amino acids long. J lost 4 bases, V lost 5 bases, and 3 bases had no gene match. The CDR3 DNA reads TGTGCCAGTAGTGCAGGACAGGGCACTGAAGCTTTCTTT. Translation: CASSAGQGTEAFF.

The CDR3 sequence is CASSQPFTGQAEETQYF. CDR3 nucleotides: TGTGCCAGCAGTCAACCATTTACCGGACAGGCGGAAGAGACCCAGTACTTC. The chain employs TRBV6-7 and TRBJ2-5; 7 positions agree with TRBD1. TRBV6-7 falls under the ORF class, with uncertain function. The V segment lost 5 bases and the J segment 3 bases; nucleotides outside the gene matches: 15. The CDR3 is 17 residues long.

V and J are TRBV4-2 and TRBJ1-2; 7 positions match TRBD1. V was pared by 0 bases and J by 9 bases, with 16 bases of the junction left unmatched. The CDR3 covers 17 residues. CDR1 is LGHNA and CDR2 is YNFKEQ in the germline V gene. The CDR3 loop is CASSQDATGTFSTRYTF. CDR3 coding DNA: TGTGCCAGCAGCCAAGATGCGACAGGGACTTTTAGTACCCGCTACACCTTC.

This clone turned up a few times. This rearrangement joins TRBV6-5 to TRBJ1-1; tentative D call: TRBD1 (6 bases). Germline loops: CDR1 MNHEY, CDR2 SVGAGI. CDR3 length: 15 amino acids. V lost 3 bases and J lost 4, with 15 bases in between. The CDR3 nucleotides are TGTGCCAGCAGTTATTTCGGCAGGGGAGCCACTGAAGCTTTCTTT. Translating it yields CASSYFGRGATEAFF.

The genes are TRBV7-6 and TRBJ2-1; tentative D call: TRBD2 (6 bases). Trimming took off 3 bases at V and 1 base at J, with 7 bases between the two ends. The CDR3 runs to 14 residues. Germline V lookup: CDR1 SGHVS, CDR2 FNYEAQ. The CDR3 DNA reads as TGTGCCAGCAGCTTCGCGGGGTCCTACAATGAGCAGTTCTTC. Translated: CASSFAGSYNEQFF. The full variable domain, with the rest looked up from reference TRBV7-6 and TRBJ2-1, is GAGVSQSPRYKVTKRGQDVALRCDPISGHVSLYWYRQALGQGPEFLTYFNYEAQQDKSGLPNDRFSAERPEGSISTLTIQRTEQRDSAMYRCASSFAGSYNEQFFGPGTRLTVL.

This chain connects TRBV9 to TRBJ2-5, with a possible D match to TRBD2 (6 bases). With 0 bases removed from V and 2 bases from J, the gap between germline ends came to 20 bases. The CDR3 contains 18 residues. CDR1 is SGDLS and CDR2 is YYNGEE in the germline V gene. The CDR3 protein is CASSVARGLPGLQETQYF. The CDR3 DNA sequence: TGTGCCAGCAGCGTAGCTAGGGGACTCCCGGGGTTGCAAGAGACCCAGTACTTC.

This clone turned up a few times. The genes are TRBV4-1 and TRBJ1-4; 7 bases line up with TRBD1. This CDR3 has 15 residues. Germline CDR1 is MGHRA and CDR2 is YSYEKL. V lost 3 bases to trimming and J lost 4 bases; unmatched junction nucleotides: 5. The CDR3 DNA reads TGCGCCAGCAGCCAGCCGGGACAGAGTAATGAAAAACTGTTTTTT. Translated: CASSQPGQSNEKLFF.

Worth noting for this clone: Within the sample, other DNA sequences also encode this same CDR3. The chain recombines TRBV15 with TRBJ1-5, with 7 bases matching TRBD1. CDR3 length: 15 amino acids. CDR1 is LNHNV, CDR2 YYDKDF, per germline (reference sequence). V dropped 0 bases and J dropped 7; count of bases not matched to a gene: 6. The DNA for the CDR3 is TGTGCCACCAGCAGAGATAAGGGGGCCGGGCAGCCCCAGCATTTT. It encodes CATSRDKGAGQPQHF.

The CDR3 coding sequence is TGTGCCTGGAGTGTACGGCGGGGAAGGGCGGGTCACGAGCAGTACTTC. Its protein is CAWSVRRGRAGHEQYF. The chain uses TRBV30 and TRBJ2-7; perhaps TRBD2 as D (6 bases). CDR3 size: 16 residues. CDR1 GTSNPN and CDR2 SVGIG come from the germline V gene (reference sequence). V lost 0 bases and J lost 5, with 20 bases in between.

The V and J genes are TRBV2 and TRBJ2-2; no clear D gene. This CDR3 is built from 11 residues. Per the germline V gene, CDR1 is SNHLY and CDR2 is FYNNEI. Trimming took 4 bases from V and 5 from J, leaving 2 bases between them. The CDR3 DNA follows: TGTGCCAGCAGTGTAACCGGGGAGCTGTTTTTT. This translates into CASSVTGELFF.

The genes are TRBV5-1 and TRBJ2-5, with D possibly TRBD1 on 5 matching bases. The length of the CDR3 is 14 residues. With 1 base removed from V and 1 base from J, the gap between germline ends came to 8 bases. Germline CDR1 is SGHRS and CDR2 is YFSETQ. Here the CDR3 reads CASSLWTIQETQYF. In nucleotides, the CDR3 is TGCGCCAGCAGCTTGTGGACAATCCAAGAGACCCAGTACTTC.

The chain uses TRBV13 and TRBJ2-1; 15 bases align to TRBD2. The CDR3 totals 13 residues. CDR1 and CDR2 from the germline V gene are PRHDT and FYEKMQ (reference sequence). V gave up 3 bases and J gave up 15 bases; unmatched junction bases: 3. In DNA, the CDR3 is TGTGCCAGCAGCTTCGGGACTAGCGGGAGGCGGTTCTTC. Protein sequence: CASSFGTSGRRFF.

V usage is TRBV6-1 and J usage is TRBJ2-5, with 7 bases aligning to TRBD2. Germline trimming cut 2 bases from V and 2 bases from J; bases unmatched to any gene: 2. Germline V gives CDR1 MNHNS, CDR2 SASEGT. The CDR3 has 14 residues. The CDR3 DNA follows: TGTGCCAGCAGTGAATGGGGAGGGCAAGAGACCCAGTACTTC. It is translated as CASSEWGGQETQYF.

This chain links TRBV14 with TRBJ2-1; 10 bases are a match to TRBD2. CDR3 length: 15 amino acids. V dropped 1 base and J dropped 12; count of bases not matched to a gene: 9. Looked up from germline, CDR1 is SGHDN and CDR2 is FVKESK. The CDR3 DNA is TGTGCCAGCAGCCAAGGTAGCGGGGGGTATCGAGGGCAGTTCTTC. It translates to CASSQGSGGYRGQFF.

The chain joins TRBV6-4 to TRBJ2-2, with 7 positions matching TRBD2. V shed 6 bases and J 3 bases; nucleotides not matched to a gene: 7. Germline CDR1 is MRHNA and CDR2 is SNTAGT. The CDR3 is 15 amino acids. This chain's CDR3 is CASRRGSGYTGELFF. The DNA for the CDR3 is TGTGCCAGCAGGAGGGGTAGCGGGTACACCGGGGAGCTGTTTTTT.

In this sample, this clone turned up once. The chain combines TRBV20-1 with TRBJ1-1; no reliable D call. V dropped 3 bases and J dropped 7 bases, with 6 bases sitting between them. This CDR3 contains 10 residues. Germline CDR1 and CDR2: DFQATT and SNEGSKA (reference sequence). Written as DNA, the CDR3 is TGCAGTGCTAGCAGAAATGAAGCTTTCTTT. Residues: CSASRNEAFF.